Following are 20 T cell receptor beta chains from one sample sequenced in a study of T cell repertoires in cytomegalovirus infection. The antigens for these receptors are not known. A single record per CDR3 protein comes from TCRdb applying MiXCR to the reads. The sample shows 550,000 to 700,000 distinct CDR3 sequences, almost 40% of them seen only once. Sequencing was performed on cultured PBMCs, taken from culture after CMV antigen stimulation. The receptors originated from a human donor in good health (CMV status not recorded). Some clones in this sample may be carry-over from other donors' samples.

This clonotype appeared a few times. J is TRBJ2-3 and V is TRBV7-9, with D tentatively TRBD1 or TRBD2 (5 bases each). The germline V and J ends were trimmed by 5 bases and 0 bases, with 12 bases remaining between them. The CDR3 has 15 residues. Germline CDR1 is SEHNR and CDR2 is FQNEAQ (reference sequence). Here the CDR3 DNA reads TGTGCCAGCAGCCCCCGGGACGTTAGCACAGATACGCAGTATTTT. Its translation: CASSPRDVSTDTQYF.

This sequence joins TRBV18 and TRBJ2-5; TRBD1 or TRBD2 may be the D gene (5 bases each). CDR3 length: 15 amino acids. Deletions cut 4 bases from V and 1 base from J, with 13 bases between. Germline CDR1 and CDR2: KGHSH and LQKENI. CDR3 sequence: CASSLGTAVQETQYF. Here the CDR3 DNA reads TGTGCCAGCTCACTGGGGACGGCTGTCCAAGAGACCCAGTACTTC.

This clonotype was seen only a few times. The V gene is TRBV5-4, the J gene TRBJ2-2; D ambiguous. This CDR3 is built from 15 residues. With 4 bases removed from V and 4 bases from J, the gap between germline ends came to 14 bases. Germline CDR1 is SGHNT and CDR2 is YYREEE (reference sequence). CDR3 nucleotides: TGTGCCAGCAGCCCTTCGGGTCGAGCCACCGGGGAGCTGTTTTTT. Residues: CASSPSGRATGELFF.

The V call is TRBV5-4, the J call TRBJ2-3; weak D call: TRBD2 (6 bases). This CDR3 contains 14 residues. Germline V CDR1 and CDR2: SGHNT, YYREEE (reference sequence). Trimming took off 4 bases at V and 2 bases at J, with 11 bases between the two ends. The CDR3 nucleotides are TGTGCCAGCAGCCGGGAGCATAACACAGATACGCAGTATTTT. Its translation: CASSREHNTDTQYF.

V gene TRBV6-4 combines with J gene TRBJ2-3; D may match TRBD1 or TRBD2 (5 bases each). The CDR3 sequence is 12 residues long. V shed 4 bases and J shed 14 bases, with 16 bases lying between them. Germline-derived CDR1 and CDR2 are MRHNA and SNTAGT. The CDR3 reads CASSARGPDRYF. CDR3 sequence (DNA): TGTGCCAGCAGTGCTCGGGGACCCGATCGGTATTTT.

V gene TRBV5-4 combines with J gene TRBJ1-2, with D possibly TRBD1 on 5 matching bases. CDR3 length: 13 amino acids. V shed 0 bases and J shed 8 bases, with 11 bases lying between them. Germline V gene lookup returns CDR1 SGHNT and CDR2 YYREEE (reference sequence). As DNA, the CDR3 is TGTGCCAGCAGCTTGGCCACTGAGGGGGGCTACACCTTC. Translating it yields CASSLATEGGYTF.

The rearrangement uses TRBV5-1 and TRBJ2-7; no clear D. Germline V gene lookup returns CDR1 SGHRS and CDR2 YFSETQ. This CDR3 is built from 14 residues. V lost 2 bases to trimming and J lost 1 base, with 10 bases between them. This chain's CDR3 is CASSFDKPSYEQYF. The CDR3 bases are TGCGCCAGCAGCTTCGACAAACCTTCCTACGAGCAGTACTTC.

There are a few counts of this clonotype. CDR3 region: CAISDARGSNEQFF. The DNA for the CDR3 is TGTGCCATCAGTGATGCCCGCGGGAGCAATGAGCAGTTCTTC. V usage is TRBV10-3 and J usage is TRBJ2-1, with 7 bases matching TRBD2. V dropped 3 bases and J dropped 6; count of bases not matched to a gene: 5. The CDR3 length is 14 residues. Germline V gene data show CDR1 as ENHRY and CDR2 as SYGVKD.

The chain is built from TRBV19 and TRBJ1-5, with 7 nucleotides matching TRBD1. The J segment lost 4 bases and the V segment lost 2 bases, leaving 8 bases of the junction unmatched. Germline values: CDR1 LNHDA, CDR2 SQIVND (reference sequence). The CDR3 is 16 amino acids. The CDR3 DNA follows: TGTGCCAGTAGTATATCGGTTGGGACAGCAAATCAGCCCCAGCATTTT. Its protein product is CASSISVGTANQPQHF.

The chain links TRBV5-1 to TRBJ2-1, with 12 bases lining up with TRBD1. CDR3 length: 14 residues. The germline CDR1 and CDR2 sequences are SGHRS and YFSETQ. The ends lost 4 bases at V and 8 bases at J; junction bases unmatched: 4. The CDR3 DNA reads as TGCGCCAGCAGCGAGGGACAGGGGGCCGATGAGCAGTTCTTC. It codes for CASSEGQGADEQFF.

In its sample, this clonotype was seen once. The chain couples TRBV7-9 to TRBJ2-3, with 8 bases matching TRBD2. This CDR3 is 15 amino acids long. With 2 bases clipped from V and 3 bases from J, the junction kept 4 bases outside the gene matches. CDR1 is SEHNR and CDR2 is FQNEAQ in the germline V gene (reference sequence). The CDR3 bases are TGTGCCAGCAGCTTAAACGGGGGGGCAACAGATACGCAGTATTTT. Protein: CASSLNGGATDTQYF.

This clonotype was found a few times. The chain links TRBV7-2 to TRBJ2-1; 15 bases agree with TRBD2. From germline, CDR1 is SGHTA and CDR2 FQGNSA. V dropped 2 bases and J dropped 7; count of bases not matched to a gene: 6. The CDR3 covers 17 residues. CDR3 residues: CASSLTGLAGGGNEQFF. CDR3 in DNA: TGTGCCAGCAGCTTAACGGGACTAGCGGGGGGAGGAAATGAGCAGTTCTTC. The full variable domain, with the rest looked up from reference TRBV7-2 and TRBJ2-1, is GAGVSQSPSNKVTEKGKDVELRCDPISGHTALYWYRQSLGQGLEFLIYFQGNSAPDKSGLPSDRFSAERTGGSVSTLTIQRTQQEDSAVYLCASSLTGLAGGGNEQFFGPGTRLTVL.

The chain employs TRBV7-2 and TRBJ1-3; D gene uncertain. The V gene's germline CDR1 is SGHTA and CDR2 FQGNSA. The V end was cut by 3 bases, the J end by 7 bases, with 7 bases between. The CDR3 totals 12 residues. The CDR3 region has the DNA TGTGCCAGCAGCTTGATCAGTAACACCATATATTTT. Translation gives CASSLISNTIYF.

The chain employs TRBV19 and TRBJ2-5; D possibly uses TRBD1 or TRBD2 (6 bases each). Germline CDR1 and CDR2: LNHDA and SQIVND (reference sequence). The V gene lost 5 bases and the J gene lost 5 bases, with 18 bases spanning the gap. The CDR3 is 15 amino acids. The CDR3 DNA follows: TGTGCCAGTAGTCCAAGGCCCCGGGGGCCGGAGACCCAGTACTTC. Encoded protein: CASSPRPRGPETQYF.

The V gene is TRBV20-1, the J gene TRBJ2-1; 7 positions agree with TRBD2. Germline CDR1 reads DFQATT; CDR2 reads SNEGSKA (reference sequence). The junction had 9 bases not matched to a gene; V was cut back by 5 bases and J by 2 bases. This CDR3 has 15 residues. For the CDR3, the DNA is TGCAGTGCTTTGTCCGGGACTAACACCTACAATGAGCAGTTCTTC. This translates into CSALSGTNTYNEQFF.

V usage is TRBV6-9 and J usage is TRBJ2-1, with 15 bases aligning to TRBD2. V shed 7 bases and J 7 bases; nucleotides not matched to a gene: 14. Germline CDR1 reads MNHGY; CDR2 reads SVAAGI. The CDR3 is 18 amino acids. Here the CDR3 reads CASTPGLAGGPRRNEQFF. The CDR3 coding sequence is TGTGCCAGCACCCCAGGACTAGCGGGAGGGCCGCGCAGGAATGAGCAGTTCTTC.

The chain combines TRBV20-1 with TRBJ1-4; D gene unclear. Trimming took off 1 base at V and 0 bases at J, with 6 bases between the two ends. CDR1 is DFQATT, CDR2 SNEGSKA, per germline (reference sequence). The CDR3 has 14 amino acids. CDR3 nucleotide sequence: TGCAGTGCTAGAGGGGCTGCAACTAATGAAAAACTGTTTTTT. It encodes CSARGAATNEKLFF.

The chain combines TRBV7-6 with TRBJ2-7; 12 bases map to TRBD1. V was pared by 2 bases and J by 5 bases, with 7 bases of the junction left unmatched. Germline V gene data show CDR1 as SGHVS and CDR2 as FNYEAQ. This CDR3 contains 16 residues. The CDR3 protein is CASSLLPGQGANEQYF. The CDR3 DNA reads TGTGCCAGCAGCTTACTCCCGGGACAGGGGGCCAACGAGCAGTACTTC.

The V call is TRBV7-6, the J call TRBJ1-1; TRBD1 aligns across 7 bases. The trim removed 4 bases at V and 6 bases at J, leaving 5 bases unmatched. This CDR3 is built from 13 residues. CDR1 and CDR2 from the germline V gene are SGHVS and FNYEAQ. The CDR3 coding sequence is TGTGCCAGCAGCTGGCAGGGGGTCGCTGAAGCTTTCTTT. This encodes CASSWQGVAEAFF.

The chain links TRBV12-3 or TRBV12-4 to TRBJ1-1; D remains ambiguous. The CDR3 loop spans 11 amino acids. Trimming shortened V by 7 bases and J by 3 bases, and 6 bases separated the two germline ends. The CDR3 sequence: CASIPDTEAFF. Written as DNA, the CDR3 is TGTGCCAGCATCCCGGACACTGAAGCTTTCTTT.